The present entry profiles one TCR beta chain with its context. Its antigen is currently unknown. This sample was taken from a study of T cell repertoires in cytomegalovirus infection. Across the whole study: Public TCR beta signatures marked donors with CMV infection and the matching HLA. Notes on the study in general: Carriage of CMV together with the relevant HLA was identifiable through cumulative public TCR beta family frequency. Across the ex vivo response, the dominant clonotypes were HLA-C-restricted CMV-specific TCR beta clonotypes.

A single record per CDR3 protein comes from TCRdb applying MiXCR to the reads. The sample carries roughly 760,000 distinct CDR3 sequences, about a third recorded once. This CDR3 has 15 amino acids. Germline V gene data show CDR1 as SQVTM and CDR2 as ANQGSEA. Between the trimmed V and J ends, which lost 0 bases and 5 bases, there was a span of 16 bases. The sample consisted of PBMCs. The receptor comes from a human donor in good health (CMV status not recorded). Some clones in this sample may be carry-over from other donors' samples. The chain combines TRBV29-1 with TRBJ1-2, with no clear D. This CDR3 is CSVEEDWAGRYGYTF. The DNA of the CDR3 is TGCAGCGTTGAAGAAGATTGGGCGGGCCGTTATGGCTACACCTTC.